This T cell receptor beta chain was obtained from a study of T-cell memory formation after mild COVID-19. The study, taken as a whole, reports: Chiefly within CM and EM were the contracting CD4+ clones; CD8+ ones were within EMRA.

TCRdb re-called the 5' RACE reads through MiXCR, storing one row per CDR3 protein. Of 85,000 to 130,000 distinct CDR3 sequences in the sample, approximately 15% are singletons; the top ten hold 28%. The junction had 11 bases not matched to a gene; V was cut back by 1 base and J by 4 bases. This CDR3 comprises 17 residues. Germline V lookup: CDR1 LGHNA, CDR2 YSLEER. With regard to this clonotype: Its antigen is as yet unknown.

The V gene is TRBV4-3, the J gene TRBJ2-5, with 8 bases that match TRBD2. The TCR was taken from an adult woman who had mild COVID-19 (a few samples of this study predate the infection). Cell type and time point are not known. Sequences were obtained from PBMCs or a T cell subset sorted from them (not recorded which). The CDR3 here is CASSQAIAGYSGETQYF. The CDR3 bases are TGCGCCAGCAGCCAAGCGATAGCGGGATACTCAGGAGAGACCCAGTACTTC.